This section outlines one T cell receptor (beta chain) sequence together with its context. Its antigen is unknown. The data originate from a study of T-cell reconstitution after alpha-beta-depleted transplantation in children. Findings and limits, study-wide: Several patients had high TCRbeta diversity at day 60; it came from surviving recipient T cells and thymic progenitors. Among T cells one year after transplant, newly produced cells accounted for most counts and diversity. Expanded graft clones numbering several hundred reportedly gave rise to alpha-beta T cells about two months after transplant.

This CDR3 is built from 16 residues. CDR1 and CDR2 from the germline V gene are SGHRS and YFSETQ. Trimming cost V 0 bases and J 2 bases; bases outside gene matches: 1. The authors prepared the TCRbeta library with unique molecular identifiers. TCRdb independently ran MiXCR on the PCR reads; one entry per CDR3 protein. The sample contains approximately 210,000 distinct CDR3 sequences, around a sixth of which appear only once. The receptor's source is a male patient between 2 and 9 years old who had a stem cell transplant for acute lymphoblastic leukemia, so the T cells may come from the graft donor. The sequences come from PBMCs, mostly from graft donor cells, collected 360 days after TCRalphabeta/CD19-depleted stem cell transplant. The J gene is TRBJ2-3, the V gene TRBV5-1, with 12 bases lining up with TRBD2. The chain's CDR3 is CASSLGLAGATDTQYF. CDR3 coding DNA: TGCGCCAGCAGCTTGGGACTAGCGGGGGCCACAGATACGCAGTATTTT. Based on the CDR3 plus reference TRBV5-1 and TRBJ2-3, the full variable domain is KAGVTQTPRYLIKTRGQQVTLSCSPISGHRSVSWYQQTPGQGLQFLFEYFSETQRNKGNFPGRFSGRQFSNSRSEMNVSTLELGDSALYLCASSLGLAGATDTQYFGPGTRLTVL.